This TCR beta chain was recorded in a study of cytomegalovirus exposure and HLA in healthy donors (dated by TCRdb to about 2017). General notes on the study: According to an earlier analysis of several hundred of the donors, about 180 million T cells yielded 117 million unique TCR beta sequences and less than 300 Gb of sequence data. Roughly 300 gigabases of sequencing data and approximately 91 million unique TCR sequences made up an early release that covered roughly 670 HLA-typed donors. The genetic ancestry cluster associated with self-reported Caucasian donors included around four fifths of the roughly 410 genotyped donors. The study aimed to test whether signatures of past pathogen exposure could be identified by cataloging public T cell receptors. The study profiled the T cell repertoires of under 850 subjects by immunosequencing and related them to cytomegalovirus serostatus. In addition to the first cohort of around 670 subjects, a separate validation cohort of 120 different subjects was used. To predict cytomegalovirus infection status, the study brought together high-throughput TCR immunosequencing, statistical association of individual TCRs with disease status, and machine learning. A later analysis re-analyzed previously published TCR beta repertoires from 650 to 800 donors and added high-resolution HLA genotyping to study TCR occurrence patterns. In the later analysis, no new phenotypic data were used to find candidate immune exposures; instead, reliance was placed on TCR beta sequences and their occurrence across donors. An earlier analysis of about 620 of the donors applied high-throughput TCR beta sequencing to assess whether each TCR beta V gene segment acted as functional or pseudogenic. Donor age, sex, ethnicity and CMV serostatus were compiled alongside the repertoire data. A later genetic analysis took genome-wide SNP genotypes for about 65% of the 666 donors and used that subset as a discovery cohort. All discovery cohort repertoires had been generated using a single sequencing platform. Both class I and class II loci were covered by HLA typing, at four-digit resolution. Typing coverage varied by locus: roughly 620-640 donors for A, B, C, DRB1 and DQB1; roughly 520 for DQA1; about 570 for DPA1; around 450 for DPB1. Roughly 5 DR-DQ haplotypes were handled as single units for association and clustering, since linkage in the cohort was strong. Among around 400 genotyped donors of the cohort, an average of around 240,000 unique TCR beta nucleotide sequences was sequenced per donor, of which roughly 17% were non-productive.

The library was built by means of the immunoSEQ multiplex PCR assay. A mixture of 60 forward primers for TCR Vbeta segments and 13 reverse primers for TCR Jbeta segments was used in the multiplex PCR. Amplification of the CDR3 region of rearranged TCR beta genes was performed with a multiplex PCR assay on genomic DNA. The amplified TCR beta libraries were sequenced on the Illumina HiSeq System as 87-base-pair reads. The authors' analysis ran thus. In a later analysis, 77 million or so unique TCR beta chains were counted across the roughly 610 repertoires, and roughly 11 million of these chains were shared by at least two donors. Raw reads were error-corrected and collapsed into unique sequences with a nearest-neighbor algorithm that merged closely related sequences to remove PCR and sequencing errors. V, D and J gene segments were assigned by aligning CDR3 sequences to IMGT reference sequences. Each retained sequence needed at least a six-nucleotide match to both a V gene segment and a J gene segment. A rearrangement was called productive if the CDR3 had no stop codons and remained in frame with V and J, and every other rearrangement was called non-productive. Following IMGT convention, CDR3 was defined as the stretch from the second conserved V-encoded cysteine to the conserved J-encoded phenylalanine. In an earlier analysis of 587 of the donors, sequences lacking an unambiguous match to a single V gene segment were excluded. An earlier analysis of about 590 of the donors classified V segments as functional when productive rearrangements were above 56.7% and as segregating when the standard deviation between donors was above 5%. To diagnose cytomegalovirus status from the catalog of TCR beta chain sequences, a statistical classification framework was built. V and J gene assignment, in a later analysis, came from comparing TCR nucleotide sequences with IMGT/GENE-DB human TR gene sequences. Using the TCRdist pipeline, a later analysis assigned CDR3 sequences along with most-parsimonious VDJ recombination scenarios. In a later analysis, each TCR beta chain was defined by its CDR3 amino acid sequence together with its V-gene family, and reads without a unique V-gene family were excluded. To address suspected cross-contamination and a sequencing artifact, a later analysis removed a few hundred highly shared, low-generation-probability nucleotide sequences. For each public chain, a later analysis derived a clonal expansion index from normalized ranks of inferred template counts within each repertoire. A later analysis computed generation probabilities with a VDJ recombination model fitted to out-of-frame rearrangements, and checked the results against IGoR. A later analysis scored TCR-TCR, TCR-HLA and TCR-CMV co-occurrence with hypergeometric tests, applying a repertoire-size bias correction to TCR pairs. A later analysis estimated false discovery rates by permuting HLA or CMV assignments 20 times. In a later analysis, co-occurring TCRs were grouped using DBSCAN, and TCRdist sequence similarity was added for clustering within HLA-allele-positive subsets. Repertoires with fewer than 30,000 or more than 120,000 public chains, plus five repertoires with anomalous nucleotide sharing, were excluded from co-occurrence clustering. Sourced from immuneACCESS, this table was stored by TCRdb with only in-frame sequences that have V and J called. A share of the clones is absent; for the studies checked, an unresolved V gene accounts for under half, and the remainder has no known explanation. D and trimming were read from the DNA, whereas the V and J calls and clone size are those reported in that table. Within this sample are fewer than 200,000 clones, with just under 80% of them counted one time only. 1.3% of the sample rests with the top ten.

Comment on this clone: The antigen this receptor binds is unknown. Base qualities are not at hand, and no much larger clone is one base apart.

The CDR3 has 15 amino acids, counting the end cysteine and phenylalanine. This entry keeps only the CDR3 DNA: 45 bases, framed from base 1. The V end gives up 6 bases and the J end 5 bases, leaving 7 bases in the junction not matched to a gene. CDR1 is given as KGHSH and CDR2 as LQKENI, both from the germline V gene. The cohort consisted of approximately 690 healthy bone marrow donors. At the time of sampling, every cohort member was nominally healthy, though immune exposures that went unrecorded were likely present. The donor was CMV seronegative and belonged to the group of roughly 330 seronegative cohort members. Every donor gave a peripheral blood sample, and the peripheral blood mononuclear cells from that sample were used for TCR beta sequencing. The Qiagen DNeasy Blood Extraction Kit was used to extract genomic DNA from the blood cell samples. Overall study results and their limits: Compared with equally common non-associated chains, HLA-associated TCR beta chains in a later analysis were more clonally expanded and had lower generation probabilities. A cluster of highly shared sequence variants was judged likely to represent a technical artifact of the sequencing pipeline. Broadly in line with IMGT annotations, most TCR beta V segments showed up in productive rearrangements about 90% or about 30% of the time in an earlier analysis of 450 to 600 of the donors. A further reported finding was that TCR beta sequences accurately predicted the HLA-A and HLA-B alleles for most subjects in the first cohort. According to a later analysis, most CMV-associated TCR beta chains appeared to be HLA-restricted, and the HLA associations seemed to be driven largely by CMV exposure. V-gene and J-gene trimming of TCR beta chains was associated with a missense DCLRE1C variant in a later genetic analysis, and the association was replicated in an independent cohort. For the cohort, immune exposure information was limited to CMV serostatus. The authors suggested that the approach could potentially be extended to other disease states and immunological phenotypes. When HLA alleles, especially DR and DQ, strongly co-occurred, TCR associations were difficult to assign to individual alleles. In vitro tests confirmed that a few of the cytomegalovirus-associated TCR beta chains recognize cytomegalovirus antigens. A later analysis found that TCR association rates varied across HLA loci, with DRB1 alleles showing the most associated TCRs and HLA-C alleles the fewest. In a later analysis, several top co-occurrence clusters were reported to appear linked to parvovirus B19, influenza, CMV and Epstein-Barr virus. Linkage disequilibrium might explain the correlated functional status among segregating V segments, but an unknown experimental factor could not be excluded. Some IMGT-functional V segments, including TRBV6-2 and TRBV6-3, could not be distinguished by the 87-base-pair reads and were therefore excluded. A total of 164 TCR beta chains were listed by the study as associated with cytomegalovirus. Because HLA typing was missing for some donors at each locus, association tests included only the typed subset. In a later analysis, around 17,000 TCR beta sequences were associated with specific HLA alleles at a false discovery rate of 0.05. In a later genetic analysis, fewer N-insertions in productive TCRs were reported among donors in an Asian-associated ancestry cluster than the 666-donor mean. The classifier was reported to diagnose cytomegalovirus status with high specificity and sensitivity in both the original cohort and the validation cohort. Sequencing depth was assumed to be roughly uniform across donors in the presence/absence analyses, though that assumption may not hold. Across donors, most TCR sequences were observed very rarely, whereas some public TCRs were present in many individuals. Roughly 17 rarely observed V segments, including chromosome 9 orphons, were excluded from the earlier analysis of almost 600 of the donors because counts were too low. In this cohort, only TCR beta chains were sequenced, and detectable features were limited by the absence of alpha or paired-chain data.

This chain joins TRBV18 to TRBJ2-7; the central 13 bases match TRBD2. The specimen sequenced was PBMCs. The clonotype was recovered from a woman aged 45-65 years in good health and CMV-seronegative. In nucleotides, the sequence is TGTGCCAGCTCCCAAGGACTAGCGGGAGTAGACGAGCAGTACTTC. It encodes CASSQGLAGVDEQYF.